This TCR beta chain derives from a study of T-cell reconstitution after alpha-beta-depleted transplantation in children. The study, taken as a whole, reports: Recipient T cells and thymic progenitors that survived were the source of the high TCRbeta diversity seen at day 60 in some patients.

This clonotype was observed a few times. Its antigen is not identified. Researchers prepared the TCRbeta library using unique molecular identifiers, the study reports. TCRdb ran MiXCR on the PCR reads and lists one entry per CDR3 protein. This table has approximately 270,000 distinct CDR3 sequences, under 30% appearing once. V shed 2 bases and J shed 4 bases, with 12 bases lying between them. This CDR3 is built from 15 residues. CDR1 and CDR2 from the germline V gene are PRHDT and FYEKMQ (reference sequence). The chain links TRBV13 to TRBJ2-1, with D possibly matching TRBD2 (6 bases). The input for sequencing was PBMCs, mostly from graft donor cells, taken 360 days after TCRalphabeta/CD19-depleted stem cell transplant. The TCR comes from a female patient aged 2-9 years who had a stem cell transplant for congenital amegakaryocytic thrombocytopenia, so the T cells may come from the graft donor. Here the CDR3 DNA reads TGTGCCAGCAGCTTATGGAGGGGAGGTTACAATGAGCAGTTCTTC. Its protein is CASSLWRGGYNEQFF. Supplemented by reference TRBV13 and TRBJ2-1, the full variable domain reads AAGVIQSPRHLIKEKRETATLKCYPIPRHDTVYWYQQGPGQDPQFLISFYEKMQSDKGSIPDRFSAQQFSDYHSELNMSSLELGDSALYFCASSLWRGGYNEQFFGPGTRLTVL.